This is a list of T cell receptor beta chains from one sample in a study of T cells in Graves' hyperthyroidism and ophthalmopathy. Each CDR3 protein gets one entry after TCRdb re-called the multiplex PCR reads with MiXCR. This table holds 610,000 or so distinct CDR3 sequences, about 45% found once. The material sequenced was peripheral blood or thyroid tissue (not recorded which). The receptors derive from a woman younger than 30 with Graves' hyperthyroidism. Each CDR3 is given with its conserved first and last residue. The D gene is left open where the match is weak. Clone size is shown for a subset of rows, as once, few, many or a class of expanded clone.

j_call v_call d_call clone_size cdr3_nt cdr3_aa
TRBJ1-3 TRBV19 . many TGTGCCAGTAGTATAATCGAGTGGGCAGGAAACACCATATATTTT CASSIIEWAGNTIYF
TRBJ2-6 TRBV7-9 TRBD1 many TGTGCCAGCAGCCGGGGACAGCAGAGCTCTGGGGCCAACGTCCTGACTTTC CASSRGQQSSGANVLTF
TRBJ1-2 TRBV15 TRBD1 many TGTGCCACCAGCAGACCGGGACAGGAAGCTAACTATGGCTACACCTTC CATSRPGQEANYGYTF
TRBJ1-6 TRBV5-1 TRBD1 many TGCGCCAGCAGACAAAGGACAGGGCGGAATTCACCCCTCCACTTT CASRQRTGRNSPLHF
TRBJ2-2 TRBV6-2/TRBV6-3 TRBD1 . TGTGCCAGCAGTCCTGGGACAGGGGGCTATAATCCCGGGGAGCTGTTTTTT CASSPGTGGYNPGELFF
TRBJ2-7 TRBV4-3 . many TGCGCCAGCAGCCTATACGGGGGACCCTACGAGCAGTACTTC CASSLYGGPYEQYF
TRBJ2-7 TRBV5-4 TRBD2 many TGTGCCAGCAGCATGGGGCCTAGCGGTTCCTACGAGCAGTACTTC CASSMGPSGSYEQYF
TRBJ1-2 TRBV4-3 . few TGCGCCAGCAGCCAAGATCGGGGTTGGGGCTATGGCTACACCTTC CASSQDRGWGYGYTF
TRBJ2-2 TRBV11-2 TRBD2 . TGTGCCAGCAGCACTAGCGGAGGCGGGGAGCTGTTTTTT CASSTSGGGELFF
TRBJ1-2 TRBV5-6 . many TGTGCCAGCAGCTTTCCCAGCGCTAACTATGGCTACACCTTC CASSFPSANYGYTF
TRBJ2-5 TRBV19 TRBD2 . TGTGCCAGTAGTAGAGGGGGGCTAGCGGGATCCTTGTCGGGAGAGACCCAGTACTTC CASSRGGLAGSLSGETQYF
TRBJ2-7 TRBV29-1 . . TGCAGCGTTGACTCCGGCGGCGGAAGGAATGAGCAGTACTTC CSVDSGGGRNEQYF
TRBJ2-5 TRBV5-5 TRBD1 . TGTGCCAGCAGCCCAGACAGGGAAGAAGAGACCCAGTACTTC CASSPDREEETQYF
TRBJ2-2 TRBV20-1 . . TGCAGTATAATCCGGGACAACTACAATGAGCAGTTTTTT CSIIRDNYNEQFF
TRBJ2-2 TRBV7-2 . . TGTGCCAGCAGCTTAACCCCCTCTCCTACCGGGGAGCTGTTTTTT CASSLTPSPTGELFF
TRBJ2-7 TRBV6-5 . . TGTGCCAGCAGTGGGCTTGGTAACAGAGCCTACAATGAGCAGTACTTC CASSGLGNRAYNEQYF
TRBJ1-3 TRBV7-9 TRBD1 few TGTGCCAGCAGCCAGACAGGGACTCTGGACACCATATATTTT CASSQTGTLDTIYF
TRBJ1-5 TRBV29-1 TRBD1 . TGCAGCGTTGATAGGACAGGGAATCAGCCCCAGCATTTT CSVDRTGNQPQHF
TRBJ2-7 TRBV2 TRBD2 . TGTGCCAGCAGTGAAGGGGCTAGCGGGTTCTACGAGCAGTACTTC CASSEGASGFYEQYF
TRBJ1-5 TRBV5-1 . many TGCGCCAGCAGCCGAAACGGGCAGAGCAATCAGCCCCAGCATTTT CASSRNGQSNQPQHF
TRBJ1-2 TRBV7-8 TRBD1 . TGTGCCAGCAGTAGGGGGCGCGTAAACTATGGCTACACCTTC CASSRGRVNYGYTF
TRBJ2-7 TRBV20-1 TRBD2 many TGCAGTGTTGGGACTAGCGGAGCATTATTCTCCTACGAGCAGTACTTC CSVGTSGALFSYEQYF